The rows below give T cell receptor beta chains drawn from one sample of a study of vaccination effects on CD4 cells after COVID-19. Some clones are missing from TCRdb's copy, which holds only in-frame ones; the method was immunoSEQ multiplex PCR. The profile shows 66,000 or so clones, less than 85% of them singletons. These receptors have no known antigen. Sequencing used CD4+ T cells from PBMCs cultured without peptide, obtained after COVID-19 vaccination. Every receptor here comes from a human donor who received a COVID-19 vaccine. CDR3s include the opening cysteine and the closing phenylalanine or tryptophan. Size values are once, few and many counts, or a class for expanded clones, and some rows have none.

j_call,v_call,clone_size,cdr3_aa
TRBJ1-4,TRBV5-1,.,CASSLGTGLNEKLFF
TRBJ2-2,TRBV11-3,.,CASSAGTLNTGELFF
TRBJ2-5,TRBV5-4,.,CASSLDGDQETQYF
TRBJ2-5,TRBV19,.,CASRGLAGGLREETQYF
TRBJ2-3,TRBV19,.,CATARGSRTDTQYF
TRBJ1-2,TRBV14,.,CASSHTRDRGRTGYTF
TRBJ1-2,TRBV30,.,CAWKRTSYGYTF
TRBJ2-5,TRBV29-1,.,CSVKRSLQETQYF
TRBJ2-5,TRBV6-2/TRBV6-3,.,CASSYASRRETQYF
TRBJ1-5,TRBV5-8,.,CASSLVYREADQPQHF
TRBJ2-2,TRBV5-1,.,CASSLDGDTGELFF
TRBJ2-3,TRBV27,.,CASSSTPGLLTDTQYF
TRBJ2-1,TRBV3-1/TRBV3-2,once,CASSQGRGGGNEQFF
TRBJ1-1,TRBV19,.,CASSIDSANTEAFF
TRBJ1-4,TRBV27,.,CASSFKQGSEKLFF
TRBJ2-5,TRBV5-1,.,CASSLELAEETQYF
TRBJ1-1,TRBV5-5,.,CASSTTGNTEAFF
TRBJ2-5,TRBV11-2,.,CASSSKPGTDQETQYF
TRBJ2-5,TRBV6-5,.,CASRRLQGIQETQYF
TRBJ1-1,TRBV4-1,.,CASSRGGTGGTEAFF
TRBJ2-5,TRBV7-3,.,CASSLLGRQETQYF
TRBJ2-5,TRBV4-2,.,CASSQDRDRGETQYF
TRBJ2-5,TRBV7-9,.,CASSLAAEETQYF
TRBJ1-3,TRBV3-1/TRBV3-2,.,CASSQRAVLRGNTIYF
TRBJ1-4,TRBV5-1,.,CASSLGPQGVNEKLFF
TRBJ1-2,TRBV19,.,CASSIFSGRGQSYGYTF
TRBJ1-1,TRBV6-4,.,CASKGPGAAEAFF
TRBJ2-1,TRBV3-1/TRBV3-2,.,CASSQGDSEQFF
TRBJ2-1,TRBV9,few,CASSVAHIALMGEQFF
TRBJ1-5,TRBV28,.,CASRPGDRDPRPNQPQHF
TRBJ1-2,TRBV6-5,.,CATGTGVFYGYTF
TRBJ2-1,TRBV4-1,.,CASSQSAGTNYNEQFF
TRBJ1-1,TRBV11-2,.,CASSRRVGENTEAFF
TRBJ1-2,TRBV7-3,.,CASSRGPLADGYTF
TRBJ1-2,TRBV24-1,.,CATSDSDRGHGYTF
TRBJ1-2,TRBV6-5,.,CASSRPGTGVGYTF
TRBJ1-3,TRBV6-2/TRBV6-3,.,CASSFWGNTIYF
TRBJ2-6,TRBV7-2,.,CASSFTGSLSGANVLTF
TRBJ1-1,TRBV14,.,CASSHNVNTEAFF
TRBJ1-4,TRBV30,.,CAWSVGGYDEKLFF
TRBJ1-1,TRBV3-1/TRBV3-2,.,CASSQEPDKAFF
TRBJ2-3,TRBV24-1,once,CATSDFGHTVDTQYF
TRBJ2-1,TRBV7-2,.,CASSLAIAGSGEQFF
TRBJ2-3,TRBV6-2/TRBV6-3,.,CASSYFYQGPGADTQYF
TRBJ1-2,TRBV6-2/TRBV6-3,.,CASSYSGHPLDYGYTF
TRBJ2-5,TRBV29-1,.,CSVLRGPEVETQYF
TRBJ1-1,TRBV4-3,once,CASSQEAATEAFF
TRBJ2-5,TRBV3-1/TRBV3-2,.,CASSRAETQYF
TRBJ2-1,TRBV3-1/TRBV3-2,.,CASSQAPEQFF
TRBJ1-4,TRBV7-9,few,CAGGGNEKLFF
TRBJ1-3,TRBV7-2,.,CASSLATGGNTIYF
TRBJ1-2,TRBV5-1,medium-sized,CASSFDSNYGYTF
TRBJ2-3,TRBV5-1,.,CASSLRQDDTQYF
TRBJ1-1,TRBV6-5,.,CASRKFDRATEAFF
TRBJ2-6,TRBV28,.,CASRRSLGGANVLTF
TRBJ1-2,TRBV3-1/TRBV3-2,.,CASSRQGQGANYGYTF
TRBJ1-2,TRBV18,.,CASSPWTGGIYGYTF
TRBJ1-3,TRBV4-3,.,CASSQEGGNTIYF
TRBJ1-5,TRBV30,.,CAWDPGTGEQPQHF
TRBJ2-1,TRBV3-1/TRBV3-2,.,CASRGRTGKAIEQFF